This T cell receptor beta chain was found in a study of cytomegalovirus exposure and HLA in healthy donors. A multiplex PCR was run with 60 Vbeta primers and 13 Jbeta primers. Methods used by the authors: Some 10 million of the roughly 80 million unique TCR beta chains counted in a later analysis were shared. Method: immunoSEQ multiplex PCR; TCRdb's copy keeps in-frame clones and lacks some. The V and J calls and clone size come from that table; D and trimming were worked out from the DNA. Among about 160,000 clones, about 80% were seen once, and the ten largest hold about 4%. Germline values: CDR1 LGHNA, CDR2 YSLEER. This CDR3 has 16 residues.

This chain uses TRBV4-3 with TRBJ2-5, with 9 bases lining up with TRBD2. The J call may be mistaken, given a closer DNA end match to TRBJ2-7. This sequence originates from a young man in good health and CMV-seropositive. The source material was PBMCs. The DNA of the CDR3 is TGCGCCAGCAGCCAAGAGGAGCGGGGGGCCGCCTACGAGCAGTACTTC. Translating gives CASSQEERGAAYEQYF.